A selection of T cell receptor beta chains follows, all from one sample in a study of early T cells in non-severe SARS-CoV-2 infection. TCRdb itself ran the 5' RACE reads through MiXCR, one entry per CDR3 protein. The table records around 60,000 distinct CDR3 sequences, about 12% of them present only once. Sequenced material: whole blood. These receptors were obtained from an adult who was a healthcare worker with PCR-confirmed SARS-CoV-2 infection or an uninfected control (not recorded which). Each CDR3 is given without its conserved first and last residue. Each record gives: J gene, V gene, CDR3 protein.

J: TRBJ1-5
V: TRBV6-2/TRBV6-3
CDR3: ASSSVVQGNQPQH

J: TRBJ1-4
V: TRBV20-1
CDR3: SALTGQTTNEKLF

J: TRBJ1-1
V: TRBV29-1
CDR3: SVEPDTEAF

J: TRBJ1-2
V: TRBV7-9
CDR3: ASSLGRGGRNYGYT

J: TRBJ2-3
V: TRBV5-5
CDR3: ASSLQSTGATSTDTQY

J: TRBJ2-7
V: TRBV11-2
CDR3: ASSLEYGTGDPY

J: TRBJ2-7
V: TRBV18
CDR3: ASSPPTGPGGEQY

J: TRBJ1-5
V: TRBV3-1
CDR3: ASSQGGRDRAQH

J: TRBJ2-1
V: TRBV3-1
CDR3: ASSRAQGYNEQF

J: TRBJ2-5
V: TRBV29-1
CDR3: SVGGQGQETQY

J: TRBJ2-1
V: TRBV6-5
CDR3: ASSHLRQGAIYNEQF

J: TRBJ2-5
V: TRBV7-8
CDR3: ASSLFRALPNIQETQY

J: TRBJ2-5
V: TRBV7-9
CDR3: ASSTRGGETQY

J: TRBJ2-1
V: TRBV5-4
CDR3: ASNRLGLSPDNEQF

J: TRBJ1-2
V: TRBV9
CDR3: ASSDQTPLGYT

J: TRBJ2-7
V: TRBV20-1
CDR3: SARGTDASYEQY

J: TRBJ2-5
V: TRBV27
CDR3: ASSPFRGGRETQY

J: TRBJ2-3
V: TRBV6-2/TRBV6-3
CDR3: ASSSGRARTGQY

J: TRBJ1-2
V: TRBV29-1
CDR3: SALGGHDYGYT

J: TRBJ1-1
V: TRBV9
CDR3: ASSLSTGSAEAF

J: TRBJ1-1
V: TRBV7-3
CDR3: ASSSGMNTEAF

J: TRBJ1-1
V: TRBV7-2
CDR3: ASSLAQEIHEAF

J: TRBJ2-4
V: TRBV29-1
CDR3: SVDGGGRAKNIQY

J: TRBJ1-2
V: TRBV14
CDR3: ASSPRGVPYGYT

J: TRBJ2-2
V: TRBV6-2/TRBV6-3
CDR3: ASTLTANTGELF

J: TRBJ2-1
V: TRBV7-7
CDR3: ASSLAIGSLEVNEQF

J: TRBJ1-2
V: TRBV5-1
CDR3: ASSLEGSNYGYT

J: TRBJ2-3
V: TRBV11-3
CDR3: ASSLVDTQY

J: TRBJ1-2
V: TRBV6-6
CDR3: ASRSTPGLGYGYT

J: TRBJ1-5
V: TRBV12-3/TRBV12-4
CDR3: ASKWGGWHNSNQPQH

J: TRBJ2-2
V: TRBV27
CDR3: ASSWEGNTGELF

J: TRBJ2-1
V: TRBV6-2/TRBV6-3
CDR3: ASIQTLRGGLQNEQF

J: TRBJ2-5
V: TRBV7-9
CDR3: ASSLPTSGGIQETQY

J: TRBJ2-3
V: TRBV6-5
CDR3: ASGSEGLAGALASTDTQY

J: TRBJ2-1
V: TRBV3-1
CDR3: ASSLGTSGGSEQF

J: TRBJ2-5
V: TRBV12-3/TRBV12-4
CDR3: ASRPGAGAPAQY

J: TRBJ1-2
V: TRBV24-1
CDR3: ATSDPTTGMEGYT

J: TRBJ2-5
V: TRBV7-9
CDR3: ASSMGLAGGETQY

J: TRBJ2-2
V: TRBV24-1
CDR3: ATSGTSGSNTGELF

J: TRBJ2-3
V: TRBV20-1
CDR3: SAGGGGSTDTQY

J: TRBJ2-7
V: TRBV20-1
CDR3: SGSTGTRGLYEQY

J: TRBJ2-2
V: TRBV24-1
CDR3: ATSDTGELF